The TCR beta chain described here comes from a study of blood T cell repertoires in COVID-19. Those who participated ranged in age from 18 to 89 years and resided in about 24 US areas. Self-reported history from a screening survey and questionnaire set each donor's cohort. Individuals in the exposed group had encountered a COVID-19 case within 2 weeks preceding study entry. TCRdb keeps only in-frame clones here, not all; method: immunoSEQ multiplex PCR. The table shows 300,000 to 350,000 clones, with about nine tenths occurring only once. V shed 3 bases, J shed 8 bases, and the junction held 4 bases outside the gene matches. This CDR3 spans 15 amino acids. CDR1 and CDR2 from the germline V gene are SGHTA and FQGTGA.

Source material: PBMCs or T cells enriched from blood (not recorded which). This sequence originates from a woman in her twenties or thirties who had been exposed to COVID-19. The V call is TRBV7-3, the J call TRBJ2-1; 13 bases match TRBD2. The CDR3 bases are TGTGCCAGCAGCTTCGGGACTAGCGGGGAGGATGAGCAGTTCTTC. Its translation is CASSFGTSGEDEQFF.